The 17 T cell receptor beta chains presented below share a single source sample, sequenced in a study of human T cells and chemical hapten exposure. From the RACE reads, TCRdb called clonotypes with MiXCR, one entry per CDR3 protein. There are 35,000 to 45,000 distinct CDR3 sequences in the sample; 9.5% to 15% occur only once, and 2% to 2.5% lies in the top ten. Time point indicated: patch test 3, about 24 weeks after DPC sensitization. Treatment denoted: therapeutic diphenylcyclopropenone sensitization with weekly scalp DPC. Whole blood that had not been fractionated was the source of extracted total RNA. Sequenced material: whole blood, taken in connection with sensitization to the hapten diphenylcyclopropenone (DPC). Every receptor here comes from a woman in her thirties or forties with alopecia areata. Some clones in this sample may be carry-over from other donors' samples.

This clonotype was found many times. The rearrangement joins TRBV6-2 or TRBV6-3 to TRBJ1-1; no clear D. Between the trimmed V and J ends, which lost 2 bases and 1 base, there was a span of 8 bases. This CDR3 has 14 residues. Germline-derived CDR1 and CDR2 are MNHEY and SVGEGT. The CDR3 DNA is TGTGCCAGCAGTTACCCGTGGACGAACACTGAAGCTTTCTTT. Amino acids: CASSYPWTNTEAFF.

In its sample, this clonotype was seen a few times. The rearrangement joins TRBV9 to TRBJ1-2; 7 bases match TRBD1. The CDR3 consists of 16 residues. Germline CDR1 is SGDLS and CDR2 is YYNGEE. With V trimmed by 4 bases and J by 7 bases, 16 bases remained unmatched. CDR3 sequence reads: CASSSPAVRGPFGYTF. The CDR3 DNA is TGTGCCAGCAGCTCCCCAGCGGTGAGGGGGCCCTTTGGCTACACCTTC.

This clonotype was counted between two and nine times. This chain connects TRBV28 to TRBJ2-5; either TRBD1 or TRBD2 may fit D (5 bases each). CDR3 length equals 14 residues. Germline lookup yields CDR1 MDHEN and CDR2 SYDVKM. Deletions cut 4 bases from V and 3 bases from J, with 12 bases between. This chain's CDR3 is CASSSGAVKETQYF. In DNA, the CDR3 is TGTGCCAGCAGTTCCGGGGCGGTGAAAGAGACCCAGTACTTC.

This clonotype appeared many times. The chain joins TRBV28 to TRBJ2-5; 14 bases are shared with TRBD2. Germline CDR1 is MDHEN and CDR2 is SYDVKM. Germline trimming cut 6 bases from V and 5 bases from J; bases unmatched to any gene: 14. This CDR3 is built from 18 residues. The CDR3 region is CASSIQPGTSGSGETQYF. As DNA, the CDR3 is TGTGCCAGCAGCATCCAGCCCGGGACTAGCGGGAGCGGGGAGACCCAGTACTTC.

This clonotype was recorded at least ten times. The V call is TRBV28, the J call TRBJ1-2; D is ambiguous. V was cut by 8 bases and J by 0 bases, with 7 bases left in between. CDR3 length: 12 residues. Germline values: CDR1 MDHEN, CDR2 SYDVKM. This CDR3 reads CASQVANYGYTF. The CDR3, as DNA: TGTGCCAGCCAGGTGGCTAACTATGGCTACACCTTC.

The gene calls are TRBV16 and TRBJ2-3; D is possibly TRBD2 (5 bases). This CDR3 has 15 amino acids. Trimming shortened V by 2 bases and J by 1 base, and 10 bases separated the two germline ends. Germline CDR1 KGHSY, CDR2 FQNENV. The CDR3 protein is CASSQDYRGTDTQYF. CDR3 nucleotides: TGTGCCAGCAGCCAAGACTATCGGGGCACAGATACGCAGTATTTT.

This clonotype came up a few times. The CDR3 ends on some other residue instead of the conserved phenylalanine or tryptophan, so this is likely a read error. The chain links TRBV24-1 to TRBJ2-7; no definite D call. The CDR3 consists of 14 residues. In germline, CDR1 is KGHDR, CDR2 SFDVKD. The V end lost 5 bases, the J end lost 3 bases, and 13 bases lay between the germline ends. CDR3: CATSGEGRNYEQYS. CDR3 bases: TGTGCCACCAGTGGTGAAGGACGGAACTACGAGCAGTACTCC.

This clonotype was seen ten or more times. CDR3 residues: CASSELDQGWGTQYF. CDR3 bases: TGTGCCAGCAGCGAATTGGACCAGGGATGGGGGACCCAGTACTTC. This sequence joins TRBV14 and TRBJ2-5; D may be TRBD1 (5 bases). CDR1 and CDR2 from the germline V gene are SGHDN and FVKESK. The CDR3 is 15 amino acids. Trimming removed 5 bases from V and 7 bases from J, with 20 bases in between.

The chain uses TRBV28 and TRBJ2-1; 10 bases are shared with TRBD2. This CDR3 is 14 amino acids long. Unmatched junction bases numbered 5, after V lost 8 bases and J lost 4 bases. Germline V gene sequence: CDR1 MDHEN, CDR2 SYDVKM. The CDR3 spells CASHPGLAYNEQFF. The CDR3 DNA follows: TGTGCCAGCCACCCGGGACTAGCGTACAATGAGCAGTTCTTC.

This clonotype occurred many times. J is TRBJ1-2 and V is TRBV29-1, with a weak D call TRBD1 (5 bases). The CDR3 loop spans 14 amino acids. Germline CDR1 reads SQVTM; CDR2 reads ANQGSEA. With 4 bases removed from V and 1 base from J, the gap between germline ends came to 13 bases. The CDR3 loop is CSVGWLGDNYGYTF. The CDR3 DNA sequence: TGCAGCGTTGGATGGTTAGGGGATAACTATGGCTACACCTTC. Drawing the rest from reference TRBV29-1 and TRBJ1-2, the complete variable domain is SAVISQKPSRDICQRGTSLTIQCQVDSQVTMMFWYRQQPGQSLTLIATANQGSEATYESGFVIDKFPISRPNLTFSTLTVSNMSPEDSSIYLCSVGWLGDNYGYTFGSGTRLTVV.

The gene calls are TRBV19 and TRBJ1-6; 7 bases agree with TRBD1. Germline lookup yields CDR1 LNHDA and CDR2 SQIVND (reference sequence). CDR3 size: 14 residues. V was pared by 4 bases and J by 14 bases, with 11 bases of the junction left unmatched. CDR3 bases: TGTGCCAGTAGTAAAGCCCGACAGGGTCTGGCCCTCCACTTT. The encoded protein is CASSKARQGLALHF.

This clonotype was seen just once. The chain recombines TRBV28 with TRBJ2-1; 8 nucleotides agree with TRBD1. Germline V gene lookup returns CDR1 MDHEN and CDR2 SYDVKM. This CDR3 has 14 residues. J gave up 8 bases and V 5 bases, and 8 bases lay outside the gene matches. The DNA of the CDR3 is TGTGCCAGCAGTGGACAGGGAATAAAGGATGAGCAGTTCTTC. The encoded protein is CASSGQGIKDEQFF.

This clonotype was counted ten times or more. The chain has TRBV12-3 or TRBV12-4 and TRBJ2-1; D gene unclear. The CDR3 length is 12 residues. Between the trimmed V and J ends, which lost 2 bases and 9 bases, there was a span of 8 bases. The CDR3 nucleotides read TGTGCCAGCAGTTTATCTTTTATTGAGCAGTTCTTC. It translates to CASSLSFIEQFF.

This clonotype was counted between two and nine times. This CDR3 reads CASSLVLGGELFF. DNA for the CDR3: TGCGCCAGCAGCTTGGTTCTTGGCGGGGAGCTGTTTTTT. V is TRBV5-1 and J is TRBJ2-2, with unresolved D. CDR1 and CDR2 from the germline V gene are SGHRS and YFSETQ. This CDR3 is built from 13 residues. Trimming removed 0 bases at V and 7 bases at J, with 7 bases between.

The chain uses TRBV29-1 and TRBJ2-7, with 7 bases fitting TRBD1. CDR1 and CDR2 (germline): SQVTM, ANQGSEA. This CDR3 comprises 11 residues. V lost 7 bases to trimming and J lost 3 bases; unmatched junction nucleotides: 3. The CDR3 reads CSGGTDYEQYF. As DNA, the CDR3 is TGCAGCGGTGGGACAGACTACGAGCAGTACTTC.

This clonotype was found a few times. As DNA, the CDR3 is TGCAGCGTTGAATATGTAGGCGGGAGAAGCGAGCAGTACTTC. Protein sequence: CSVEYVGGRSEQYF. J is TRBJ2-7 and V is TRBV29-1, with 7 bases fitting TRBD2. The V and J ends lost 2 bases and 6 bases, in that order; junction bases with no gene match: 10. Germline lookup yields CDR1 SQVTM and CDR2 ANQGSEA. The CDR3 is made up of 14 amino acids.

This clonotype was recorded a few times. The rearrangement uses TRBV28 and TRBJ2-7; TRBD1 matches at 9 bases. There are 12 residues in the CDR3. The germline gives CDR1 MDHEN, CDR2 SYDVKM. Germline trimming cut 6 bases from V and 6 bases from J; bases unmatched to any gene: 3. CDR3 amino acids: CASRGQGSEQYF. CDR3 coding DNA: TGTGCCAGCAGGGGACAGGGTAGCGAGCAGTACTTC.